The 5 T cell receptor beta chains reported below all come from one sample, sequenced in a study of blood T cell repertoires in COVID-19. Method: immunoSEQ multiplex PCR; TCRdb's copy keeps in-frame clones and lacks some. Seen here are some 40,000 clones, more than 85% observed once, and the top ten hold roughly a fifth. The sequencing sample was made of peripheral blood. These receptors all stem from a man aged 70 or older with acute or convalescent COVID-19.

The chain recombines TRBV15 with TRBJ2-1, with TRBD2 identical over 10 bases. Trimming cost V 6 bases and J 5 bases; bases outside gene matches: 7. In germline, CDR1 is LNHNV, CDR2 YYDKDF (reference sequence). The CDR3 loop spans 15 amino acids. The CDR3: CATRTLAGVNNEQFF. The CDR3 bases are TGTGCCACCAGGACCCTAGCGGGAGTTAACAATGAGCAGTTCTTC.

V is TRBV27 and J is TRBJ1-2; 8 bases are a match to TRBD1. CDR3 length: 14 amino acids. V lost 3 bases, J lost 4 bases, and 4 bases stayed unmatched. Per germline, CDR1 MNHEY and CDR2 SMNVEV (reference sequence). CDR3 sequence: CASSLDREAYGYTF. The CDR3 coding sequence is TGTGCCAGCAGTTTGGACAGGGAGGCCTATGGCTACACCTTC.

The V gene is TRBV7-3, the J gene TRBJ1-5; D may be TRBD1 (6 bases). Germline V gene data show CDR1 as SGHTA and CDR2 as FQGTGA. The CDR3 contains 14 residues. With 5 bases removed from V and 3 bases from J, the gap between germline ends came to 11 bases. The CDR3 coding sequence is TGTGCCAGCAGCCTAAGACAGGTCAATCAGCCCCAGCATTTT. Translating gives CASSLRQVNQPQHF.

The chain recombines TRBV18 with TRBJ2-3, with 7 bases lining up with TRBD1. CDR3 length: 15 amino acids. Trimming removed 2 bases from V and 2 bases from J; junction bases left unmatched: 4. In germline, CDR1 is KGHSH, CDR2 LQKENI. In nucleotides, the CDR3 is TGTGCCAGCTCACCAGAGGGGGCGTTCACAGATACGCAGTATTTT. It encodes CASSPEGAFTDTQYF.

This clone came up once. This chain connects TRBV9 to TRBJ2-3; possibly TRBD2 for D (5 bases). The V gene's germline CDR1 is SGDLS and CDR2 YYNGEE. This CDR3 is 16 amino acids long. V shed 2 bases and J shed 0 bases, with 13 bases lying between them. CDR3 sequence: CASSVRAAPSTDTQYF. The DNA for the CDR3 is TGTGCCAGCAGCGTGAGGGCCGCCCCTAGCACAGATACGCAGTATTTT. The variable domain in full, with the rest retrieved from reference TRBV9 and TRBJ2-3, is DSGVTQTPKHLITATGQRVTLRCSPRSGDLSVYWYQQSLDQGLQFLIQYYNGEERAKGNILERFSAQQFPDLHSELNLSSLELGDSALYFCASSVRAAPSTDTQYFGPGTRLTVL.